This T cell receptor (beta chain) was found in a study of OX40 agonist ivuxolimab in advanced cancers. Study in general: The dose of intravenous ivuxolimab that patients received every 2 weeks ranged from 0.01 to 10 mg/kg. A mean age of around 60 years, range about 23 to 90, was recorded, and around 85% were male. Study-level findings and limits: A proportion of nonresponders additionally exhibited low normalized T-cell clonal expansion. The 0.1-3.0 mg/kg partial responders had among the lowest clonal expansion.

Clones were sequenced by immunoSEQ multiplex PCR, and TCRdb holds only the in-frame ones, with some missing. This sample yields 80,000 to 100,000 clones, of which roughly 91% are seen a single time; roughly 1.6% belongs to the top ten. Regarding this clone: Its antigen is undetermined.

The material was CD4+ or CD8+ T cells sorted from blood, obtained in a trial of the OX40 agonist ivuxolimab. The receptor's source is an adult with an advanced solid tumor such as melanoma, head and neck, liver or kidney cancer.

The CDR3 DNA reads as TGTGCTTCTCAGACGGGACAGGGAACGTCTGGGGCCAACGTCCTGACTTTC. Translated: CASQTGQGTSGANVLTF. The V and J genes are TRBV28 and TRBJ2-6; 9 nucleotides align to TRBD1. This CDR3 comprises 17 residues. From germline, CDR1 is MDHEN and CDR2 SYDVKM.